This T cell receptor beta chain appears in the sequencing data of a study of blood T cell repertoires in COVID-19. Overall study: PBMCs, B-cell-depleted T cells, or T cells provided the cDNA or gDNA that made up the material.

TCRdb's copy holds only in-frame clones and misses some; the assay was immunoSEQ multiplex PCR. The sample includes a few hundred thousand clones, about 85% of them seen just once. CDR1 and CDR2 (germline): MNHEY, SMNVEV (reference sequence). There are 14 residues in the CDR3. Trimming removed 4 bases from V and 2 bases from J, with 11 bases in between. This clonotype originated in a young woman who had recovered from COVID-19. The specimen sequenced was PBMCs or T cells enriched from blood (not recorded which). V gene TRBV27 combines with J gene TRBJ1-2; D is unresolved. CDR3 DNA: TGTGCCAGCAGTTCCCAGAGCGCCAACTATGGCTACACCTTC. Protein sequence: CASSSQSANYGYTF.